The sequence of this T cell receptor (beta chain) was determined in a study of blood T cell repertoires in COVID-19. The repertoire was sequenced with immunoSEQ multiplex PCR; TCRdb's copy has only in-frame clones and lacks some. The sample holds roughly 130,000 clones, roughly 83% seen once. The TCR originated in a woman in her twenties or thirties who had recovered from COVID-19. The sequenced sample was peripheral blood.

This chain's CDR3 is CSAVQGYNEQFF. CDR3 sequence (DNA): TGCAGCGCCGTACAGGGATACAATGAGCAGTTCTTC. The V gene is TRBV29-1, the J gene TRBJ2-1, with a tentative D call TRBD1 (6 bases). Per germline, CDR1 SQVTM and CDR2 ANQGSEA. CDR3 length equals 12 residues. Deletions cut 7 bases from V and 4 bases from J, with 11 bases between.